These T cell receptor beta chains were read from a single sample in a study of T cells after yellow fever vaccination. TCRdb processed the 5' RACE reads anew with MiXCR; each CDR3 protein has one entry. The sample includes 200,000 to 300,000 distinct CDR3 sequences, 6.9% of them seen just once. Sequencing was performed on CD4+ T cells sorted from PBMCs, taken 15 days after the yellow fever booster vaccination. The source is a young man who received the YFV17D yellow fever vaccine. Each CDR3 is given with its conserved first and last residue. Each record gives: V gene, clone size, J gene, D gene, CDR3 length, CDR3 DNA, CDR3 protein. D genes are given only for firm matches. Size values are once, few and many counts, or a class for expanded clones, and some rows have none.

>TRBV20-1|many|TRBJ2-3|TRBD2|12
TGCAGTTCGGGGGGAGTCCTTGGTACGCAGTATTTT
CSSGGVLGTQYF
>TRBV7-2|few|TRBJ1-2|-|13
TGTGCCAGCAGCCGGGACACCCTGGGGGGCTACACCTTC
CASSRDTLGGYTF
>TRBV14|-|TRBJ2-3|-|14
TGTGCCAGCAGCCAAGGTCCCAAGGCAGATACGCAGTATTTT
CASSQGPKADTQYF
>TRBV5-4|-|TRBJ1-4|-|14
TGTGCCAGCAGCCCTACAAGAACTAATGAAAAACTGTTTTTT
CASSPTRTNEKLFF
>TRBV20-1|many|TRBJ2-7|-|11
TGCAGTGCTAGCGAGGCCCACGAGCAGTACTTC
CSASEAHEQYF
>TRBV5-1|-|TRBJ1-4|-|15
TGCGCCAGCAGCTTGGCCGGGCAGCACAATGAAAAACTGTTTTTT
CASSLAGQHNEKLFF
>TRBV19|-|TRBJ2-7|-|15
TGTGCCAGTAGTATGGGCCAGACCAGCTCCTACGAGCAGTACTTC
CASSMGQTSSYEQYF
>TRBV6-5|-|TRBJ1-1|-|15
TGTGCCAGCATTCTTACCGGGACTGGCAACACTGAAGCTTTCTTT
CASILTGTGNTEAFF
>TRBV20-1|-|TRBJ2-1|TRBD2|13
TGCAGTGCTATACCGGGACTAGACTTTGAGCAGTTCTTC
CSAIPGLDFEQFF
>TRBV24-1|few|TRBJ2-2|-|16
TGTGCCACCAGTGGCCCGATGGGATCTAACACCGGGGAGCTGTTTTTT
CATSGPMGSNTGELFF
>TRBV6-1|few|TRBJ2-3|-|14
TGTGCCAGCGCCCCGACAGGGAGGTTATATACGCAGTATTTT
CASAPTGRLYTQYF
>TRBV4-3|few|TRBJ2-1|-|17
TGCGCCAGCAGCCAAGTAATCAGCGGAGAGTCCTACAATGAGCAGTTCTTC
CASSQVISGESYNEQFF
>TRBV5-1|many|TRBJ2-7|-|13
TGCGCCAGCAGCTTGAGTCTGGGCCGAGAGCAGTACTTC
CASSLSLGREQYF
>TRBV18|many|TRBJ2-3|-|13
TGTGCCAGCTCACCACAGGGCGGAGATACGCAGTATTTT
CASSPQGGDTQYF
>TRBV20-1|-|TRBJ1-3|-|14
TGCAGTGCTAGTGTACAGGGAACTGGAAACACCATATATTTT
CSASVQGTGNTIYF
>TRBV13|many|TRBJ2-5|-|13
TGTGCCAGCAGCTTAGCGGGACCCAAGACCCAGTACTTC
CASSLAGPKTQYF
>TRBV30|few|TRBJ1-1|-|15
TGTGCCTGTCATCCCATGAACAGAGCCCCCACTGAAGCTTTCTTT
CACHPMNRAPTEAFF
>TRBV29-1|many|TRBJ2-1|TRBD2|12
TGCAGCGTTGGTGGGGGGGAGATCGTGCAGTTCTTC
CSVGGGEIVQFF